This T cell receptor beta chain was retrieved from a study of T-cell memory formation after mild COVID-19. Each CDR3 protein is one row after TCRdb ran MiXCR on the 5' RACE reads. Seen here are approximately 200,000 distinct CDR3 sequences, 16% observed once, and the top ten hold roughly 2.1%. Broader study findings: The main location of contracting CD4+ clones was CM and EM, and that of contracting CD8+ clones was EMRA.

The CDR3 runs to 17 residues. V shed 4 bases, J shed 4 bases, and the junction held 12 bases outside the gene matches. Per the germline V gene, CDR1 is SGDLS and CDR2 is YYNGEE. This clonotype was observed a handful of times. As yet, its antigen is unknown. Sequencing input: PBMCs or a T cell subset sorted from them (not recorded which). The genes are TRBV9 and TRBJ2-5, with TRBD2 matching 11 bases. This receptor was identified in an adult woman who had mild COVID-19 (a few samples of this study predate the infection). Cell type and time point are not known. CDR3 sequence: CASSLGGSGRATETQYF. CDR3 DNA sequence: TGTGCCAGCAGCCTGGGAGGTAGCGGGAGGGCCACAGAGACCCAGTACTTC.